This T cell receptor beta chain appears in the sequencing data of a study of blood T cell repertoires in COVID-19. Clones were read by immunoSEQ multiplex PCR, and TCRdb kept only the in-frame ones, dropping some. The table shows about 140,000 clones, with around 84% occurring only once. Between the trimmed V and J ends, which lost 1 base and 2 bases, there was a span of 8 bases. CDR3 length: 14 amino acids. Germline V gene data show CDR1 as SGHVS and CDR2 as FQNEAQ. The rearrangement uses TRBV7-8 and TRBJ1-2, with D uncertain. Material: peripheral blood. The clonotype comes from an older woman with acute or convalescent COVID-19. CDR3 loop: CASSLESRNYGYTF. The CDR3 DNA sequence: TGTGCCAGCAGCTTAGAATCCAGAAACTATGGCTACACCTTC.